Below are 26 T cell receptor beta chains sequenced from a single sample in a study of Ad26.COV2.S vaccination and SARS-CoV-2 variants (dated by TCRdb to the early 2020s). In light of the paper, this sample's treatment or condition label describes: roughly 18 received Ad26.COV2.S at low or high dose, single or two shots; 5 received placebo; per-sample allocation not given. Repertoires of vaccine and placebo recipients were sequenced from samples taken on day 63 after the first injection. Receptor libraries were prepared by the immunoSEQ multiplex PCR assay. TCRdb limited this immuneACCESS table to in-frame rearrangements with V and J called. A share of clones is missing; checked studies link under half to unresolved V genes, and the rest is unexplained. In this sample the table shows about 350,000 clones, 86% of which occur a single time. About 10% of the sample goes to the ten largest clones. The sequenced sample was peripheral blood, obtained in a trial of Ad26.COV2.S vaccine versus placebo. These receptor sequences come from a person aged 18-65 years who received the Ad26.COV2.S COVID-19 vaccine or a placebo.

The chain couples TRBV28 to TRBJ1-5; unclear D gene. V was clipped by 6 bases and J by 7 bases, with 19 bases between them. Germline-derived CDR1 and CDR2 are MDHEN and SYDVKM. The CDR3 runs 15 residues. The CDR3 DNA follows: TGTGCCAGCAGGGGGTTCAAGGCCCCCGGGCAGCCCCAGCATTTT. This codes for CASRGFKAPGQPQHF.

This chain uses TRBV2 with TRBJ2-5; tentatively, D is TRBD1 (5 bases). This CDR3 contains 13 residues. Trimming removed 7 bases at V and 7 bases at J, with 16 bases between. CDR1 SNHLY and CDR2 FYNNEI come from the germline V gene. The CDR3 DNA reads TGTGCCAGCACAGCGAGCAGCCAGGGGACCCAGTACTTC. Amino acids: CASTASSQGTQYF.

V and J are TRBV7-9 and TRBJ2-1, with D hard to call. The CDR3 is 14 amino acids. V was shortened by 1 base and J by 5 bases, with 9 bases between the two germline ends. CDR1 SEHNR and CDR2 FQNEAQ come from the germline V gene (reference sequence). CDR3 sequence: CASSLGGQNNEQFF. The CDR3 nucleotides read TGTGCCAGCAGCTTAGGAGGCCAAAACAATGAGCAGTTCTTC.

The chain couples TRBV10-3 to TRBJ2-7; D may be TRBD1 (5 bases). There are 14 residues in the CDR3. V lost 6 bases, J lost 0 bases, and 12 bases lay in between. Germline V CDR1 and CDR2: ENHRY, SYGVKD. The CDR3: CAIRPQDISYEQYF. CDR3 nucleotides: TGTGCCATCAGACCACAGGACATCTCCTACGAGCAGTACTTC.

The chain employs TRBV3-1 (or the pseudogene TRBV3-2) and TRBJ2-7; 9 positions match TRBD1. The CDR3 extends over 14 amino acids. Germline assignment: CDR1 LGHDT and CDR2 YNNKEL (reference sequence). Trimming took 4 bases from V and 6 from J; bases not matched to a gene: 7. The CDR3 reads CASSLNRGQIEQYF. CDR3 bases: TGTGCCAGCAGCCTTAACAGGGGGCAGATCGAGCAGTACTTC.

This clone was seen only once. The V call is TRBV12-3 or TRBV12-4, the J call TRBJ1-2, with 9 bases aligning to TRBD1. Trimming took 6 bases from V and 4 from J; bases not matched to a gene: 3. CDR3 length: 13 amino acids. The CDR3 here is CASSTGGRYGYTF. In DNA form, the CDR3 reads TGTGCCAGCAGCACAGGGGGCCGCTATGGCTACACCTTC.

This clone is a singleton in its sample. The chain joins TRBV7-2 to TRBJ2-7; D perhaps matches TRBD2 (6 bases). The germline V gene has CDR1 SGHTA and CDR2 FQGNSA. The V and J ends lost 5 bases and 2 bases respectively, with 22 bases between them. The CDR3 has 17 residues. The CDR3 here is CASSIGGGGSRTYEQYF. Here the CDR3 DNA reads TGTGCCAGCAGCATCGGGGGAGGAGGGAGTCGGACCTACGAGCAGTACTTC. The complete variable domain, with remaining parts taken from reference TRBV7-2 and TRBJ2-7, reads GAGVSQSPSNKVTEKGKDVELRCDPISGHTALYWYRQSLGQGLEFLIYFQGNSAPDKSGLPSDRFSAERTGGSVSTLTIQRTQQEDSAVYLCASSIGGGGSRTYEQYFGPGTRLTVT.

The chain is built from TRBV27 and TRBJ1-5; a possible D gene is TRBD1 (5 bases). Germline loops: CDR1 MNHEY, CDR2 SMNVEV (reference sequence). The CDR3 length is 14 residues. Trimming took off 3 bases at V and 6 bases at J, with 12 bases between the two ends. In DNA, the CDR3 is TGTGCCAGCAGTTTTCTTCAGGGTGGTCAGCCCCAGCATTTT. The encoded protein is CASSFLQGGQPQHF.

This clone showed up just a few times. V gene TRBV13 combines with J gene TRBJ1-6; D unresolved. Germline V gene lookup returns CDR1 PRHDT and CDR2 FYEKMQ (reference sequence). V lost 0 bases, J lost 8 bases, and 14 bases lay in between. This CDR3 contains 16 residues. The CDR3 coding sequence is TGTGCCAGCAGCTTAGGGGCCGGGCATTGGGATTCACCCCTCCACTTT. It encodes CASSLGAGHWDSPLHF.

The rearrangement joins TRBV11-1 to TRBJ2-1; D gene ambiguous. CDR3 length: 13 amino acids. Trimming removed 3 bases from V and 4 bases from J, with 7 bases in between. Germline V CDR1 and CDR2: SGHAT, FQDESV (reference sequence). The CDR3 coding sequence is TGTGCCAGCAGCTTTGACGGTTACAATGAGCAGTTCTTC. Its protein is CASSFDGYNEQFF.

The chain joins TRBV28 to TRBJ1-5, with D unclear. Trimming removed 4 bases at V and 7 bases at J, with 8 bases between. The CDR3 is made up of 12 amino acids. The V gene's germline CDR1 is MDHEN and CDR2 SYDVKM. In DNA, the CDR3 is TGTGCCAGCAGTTCCGCCTACCAGCCCCAGCATTTT. This sequence encodes CASSSAYQPQHF.

V is TRBV5-1 and J is TRBJ2-2, with 9 bases lining up with TRBD2. Germline assignment: CDR1 SGHRS and CDR2 YFSETQ. This CDR3 is built from 16 residues. J lost 1 base, V lost 1 base, and 2 bases had no gene match. The CDR3 nucleotides are TGCGCCAGCAGCTTGACAGCGGGAGGGAACACCGGGGAGCTGTTTTTT. Translation gives CASSLTAGGNTGELFF.

This chain links TRBV18 with TRBJ1-6; D is perhaps TRBD1 (5 bases). Trimming shortened V by 1 base and J by 1 base, and 14 bases separated the two germline ends. This CDR3 has 18 amino acids. The germline V gene encodes CDR1 KGHSH and CDR2 LQKENI. This CDR3 is CASSPQMGDGSYNSPLHF. The CDR3 nucleotides read TGTGCCAGCTCACCACAGATGGGGGATGGGTCCTATAATTCACCCCTCCACTTT.

The chain employs TRBV19 and TRBJ1-2; TRBD1 might be the D (6 bases). The CDR3 is made up of 15 amino acids. Germline assignment: CDR1 LNHDA and CDR2 SQIVND (reference sequence). The V and J ends lost 7 bases and 4 bases respectively, with 19 bases between them. CDR3 in DNA: TGTGCCAGTACCCCACAGGGAAGGCTGAGCTATGGCTACACCTTC. Its protein is CASTPQGRLSYGYTF. Filled out from reference TRBV19 and TRBJ1-2, the complete variable domain reads DGGITQSPKYLFRKEGQNVTLSCEQNLNHDAMYWYRQDPGQGLRLIYYSQIVNDFQKGDIAEGYSVSREKKESFPLTVTSAQKNPTAFYLCASTPQGRLSYGYTFGSGTRLTVV.

The chain joins TRBV4-2 to TRBJ1-6; possibly TRBD1 for D (5 bases). This CDR3 region has 15 residues. Trimming stripped 0 bases from V and 10 bases from J, with 13 bases between. In germline, CDR1 is LGHNA, CDR2 YNFKEQ. The CDR3 loop reads CASSQDRGWESPLHF. The CDR3 DNA follows: TGTGCCAGCAGCCAAGATCGGGGGTGGGAATCACCCCTCCACTTT.

V gene TRBV19 combines with J gene TRBJ1-2, with TRBD1 as a possible D gene (5 bases). There are 16 residues in the CDR3. CDR1 and CDR2 from the germline V gene are LNHDA and SQIVND (reference sequence). V lost 5 bases and J lost 6, with 22 bases in between. CDR3 coding DNA: TGTGCCAGTAGTGGACGGGGACGCCTAAGCTGGGATGGCTACACCTTC. This gives the protein CASSGRGRLSWDGYTF.

This chain connects TRBV7-2 to TRBJ2-7; D ambiguous. Germline V lookup: CDR1 SGHTA, CDR2 FQGNSA. The CDR3 is made up of 13 amino acids. V shed 2 bases and J shed 0 bases, with 5 bases lying between them. The DNA for the CDR3 is TGTGCCAGCAGCTTACAAAGCTCCTACGAGCAGTACTTC. Its protein is CASSLQSSYEQYF.

This chain joins TRBV7-3 and TRBJ2-2; D is unclear. The length of the CDR3 is 12 residues. Looked up from germline, CDR1 is SGHTA and CDR2 is FQGTGA. The V end was cut by 2 bases, the J end by 6 bases, with 4 bases between. CDR3 sequence: CASSLVPGELFF. The CDR3 DNA sequence: TGTGCCAGCAGCTTAGTCCCCGGGGAGCTGTTTTTT.

This clone came up once. The V gene is TRBV7-8, the J gene TRBJ1-1, with D possibly being TRBD1 (5 bases). This CDR3 has 15 amino acids. CDR1 is SGHVS, CDR2 FQNEAQ, per germline. Trimming left V 5 bases short and J 5 bases short, with 18 bases between. CDR3: CASSPMREGRTEAFF. Written as DNA, the CDR3 is TGTGCCAGCAGCCCCATGCGGGAGGGGAGGACTGAAGCTTTCTTT. The full variable domain, in which reference TRBV7-8 and TRBJ1-1 provide the parts outside the CDR3, is GAGVSQSPRYKVAKRGQDVALRCDPISGHVSLFWYQQALGQGPEFLTYFQNEAQLDKSGLPSDRFFAERPEGSVSTLKIQRTQQEDSAVYLCASSPMREGRTEAFFGQGTRLTVV.

This chain uses TRBV6-6 with TRBJ2-1; the D is unclear. Germline lookup yields CDR1 MNHNY and CDR2 SVGAGI (reference sequence). V gave up 6 bases and J gave up 2 bases, with 14 bases separating them. This CDR3 comprises 15 residues. CDR3 nucleotide sequence: TGTGCCAGCAGCCCCGGCTTTTCTACCTACAATGAGCAGTTCTTC. The encoded protein is CASSPGFSTYNEQFF.

The chain carries TRBV7-6 and TRBJ2-7; TRBD2 matches at 15 bases. This CDR3 contains 15 residues. Germline-derived CDR1 and CDR2 are SGHVS and FNYEAQ. V dropped 1 base and J dropped 6; count of bases not matched to a gene: 1. CDR3 coding DNA: TGTGCCAGCAGCTTAGGGACTAGCGGGGGGGTCGAGCAGTACTTC. This gives the protein CASSLGTSGGVEQYF.

V gene TRBV6-5 combines with J gene TRBJ1-2; the D is unclear. CDR3 length: 13 residues. V was trimmed by 2 bases and J by 4 bases, leaving 8 bases between them. Germline assignment: CDR1 MNHEY and CDR2 SVGAGI. The CDR3 nucleotides read TGTGCCAGCAGTTACCAGAAGGGCTATGGCTACACCTTC. The encoded protein is CASSYQKGYGYTF.

The genes are TRBV19 and TRBJ2-1, with TRBD2 matching over 8 bases. Germline V gives CDR1 LNHDA, CDR2 SQIVND (reference sequence). J gave up 9 bases and V 2 bases, and 6 bases lay outside the gene matches. The CDR3 is made up of 14 amino acids. DNA of the CDR3: TGTGCCAGTAGTATAATCTTGGCGGGAGGTGAGCAGTTCTTC. Translated, it gives CASSIILAGGEQFF.

This clone was recorded only once. This chain uses TRBV7-9 with TRBJ2-1; D gene ambiguous. The V and J ends lost 2 bases and 8 bases respectively, with 13 bases between them. The germline CDR1 and CDR2 sequences are SEHNR and FQNEAQ (reference sequence). The CDR3 loop spans 14 amino acids. CDR3 loop: CASSLRPIRDEQFF. The CDR3 bases are TGTGCCAGCAGCTTAAGGCCGATTAGGGATGAGCAGTTCTTC.

The CDR3 DNA reads TGTGCCAGCACCTTTTCCGAGGGGGGCAGGGCCTATAATTCACCCCTCCACTTT. Amino acids: CASTFSEGGRAYNSPLHF. The chain recombines TRBV7-9 with TRBJ1-6, with D perhaps TRBD1 (6 bases). Germline assignment: CDR1 SEHNR and CDR2 FQNEAQ (reference sequence). The CDR3 sequence is 18 residues long. The V gene lost 7 bases and the J gene lost 2 bases, with 21 bases spanning the gap.

The chain combines TRBV6-1 with TRBJ2-7; D gene unclear. Trimming shortened V by 0 bases and J by 2 bases, and 14 bases separated the two germline ends. Per the germline V gene, CDR1 is MNHNS and CDR2 is SASEGT. CDR3 size: 16 residues. The CDR3 sequence is CASSEAFGRPPYEQYF. In DNA, the CDR3 is TGTGCCAGCAGTGAAGCGTTTGGGCGACCACCCTACGAGCAGTACTTC.